These T cell receptor beta chains were read from a single sample in a study of multiple sclerosis patients with progressive multifocal leukoencephalopathy. Data came from immunoSEQ multiplex PCR; TCRdb stores just in-frame clones and leaves some out. The sample shows fewer than 40,000 clones, roughly 90% of them seen only once. Specimen: PBMCs. Receptors originate from a human donor with multiple sclerosis. The CDR3 runs from the conserved cysteine through the conserved F or W. Each record gives: D gene, V gene, J gene, CDR3 protein. D genes are given only for firm matches.

D: .; V: TRBV5-6; J: TRBJ2-3; CDR3: CASSLVADTQYF
D: TRBD2; V: TRBV5-6; J: TRBJ2-3; CDR3: CASSGVAGGPTDTQYF
D: TRBD1; V: TRBV30; J: TRBJ1-2; CDR3: CAWKWDSHYGYTF
D: .; V: TRBV18; J: TRBJ2-7; CDR3: CASSPQYYEQYF
D: .; V: TRBV28; J: TRBJ2-7; CDR3: CASSQVGASYEQYF
D: .; V: TRBV18; J: TRBJ1-4; CDR3: CASSPLSGATNEKLFF
D: .; V: TRBV27; J: TRBJ2-1; CDR3: CASSPGSYNEQFF
D: .; V: TRBV7-2; J: TRBJ1-5; CDR3: CASSPNPNQPQHF
D: TRBD2; V: TRBV2; J: TRBJ2-2; CDR3: CASKGLAGVTGELFF
D: .; V: TRBV28; J: TRBJ2-7; CDR3: CASRPGSFSYEQYF
D: .; V: TRBV5-4; J: TRBJ1-1; CDR3: CASAPPPGPPATEAFF
D: TRBD1; V: TRBV6-5; J: TRBJ2-7; CDR3: CASSPPGTGGDEQYF
D: .; V: TRBV19; J: TRBJ2-6; CDR3: CASTYGSSSGANVLTF
D: .; V: TRBV6-4; J: TRBJ2-6; CDR3: CASSDRSGANVLTF
D: .; V: TRBV4-3; J: TRBJ2-3; CDR3: CASSLLQGSTDTQYF
D: .; V: TRBV20-1; J: TRBJ1-4; CDR3: CSAGTNEKLFF
D: .; V: TRBV5-1; J: TRBJ1-1; CDR3: CASSRGLGTEAFF
D: TRBD1; V: TRBV2; J: TRBJ2-7; CDR3: CASLRGTGRYEQYF
D: .; V: TRBV7-2; J: TRBJ1-6; CDR3: CASSSSSYNSPLHF
D: .; V: TRBV5-4; J: TRBJ2-1; CDR3: CASSLRDEQFF
D: .; V: TRBV28; J: TRBJ1-4; CDR3: CASSSPLRSEKLFF
D: TRBD1; V: TRBV7-2; J: TRBJ1-5; CDR3: CASSLGDRGRQPQHF
D: .; V: TRBV5-1; J: TRBJ2-3; CDR3: CASSPAGDTQYF
D: .; V: TRBV30; J: TRBJ1-2; CDR3: CAGGVAGYTF
D: TRBD1; V: TRBV27; J: TRBJ1-5; CDR3: CASRNKVGQGASSNQPQHF
D: .; V: TRBV12-5; J: TRBJ1-5; CDR3: CASGLVGSDEGKPQHF
D: TRBD1; V: TRBV7-6; J: TRBJ2-7; CDR3: CASSLVPGQGALEQYF
D: TRBD2; V: TRBV9; J: TRBJ2-7; CDR3: CASSPLAGTSYEQYF
D: TRBD1; V: TRBV9; J: .; CDR3: CASSVGQGPYEQYF
D: TRBD2; V: TRBV4-3; J: TRBJ2-7; CDR3: CASSQEGLAGGYYEQYF
D: .; V: TRBV7-2; J: TRBJ2-7; CDR3: CASSPRPADFTYEQYF
D: .; V: TRBV6-6; J: TRBJ1-5; CDR3: CASTRTFGSNQPQHF
D: TRBD2; V: TRBV9; J: TRBJ2-7; CDR3: CASSPAGGTYEQYF
D: .; V: TRBV6-6; J: TRBJ1-6; CDR3: CASRSLGNSPLHF
D: .; V: TRBV10-1; J: TRBJ2-1; CDR3: CASSESGVGANEQFF
D: TRBD1; V: TRBV5-1; J: TRBJ2-7; CDR3: CARHPGQASYEQYF
D: .; V: TRBV5-8; J: TRBJ2-1; CDR3: CASSLVLGNTGNEQFF
D: TRBD2; V: TRBV13; J: TRBJ2-7; CDR3: CASRRLARTYEQYF
D: .; V: TRBV19; J: TRBJ1-2; CDR3: CASSILSGADNYGYTF
D: TRBD1; V: TRBV6-6; J: TRBJ1-2; CDR3: CASSYSDRDYGYTF
D: .; V: TRBV28; J: TRBJ2-1; CDR3: CASTETVSSYNEQFF
D: .; V: TRBV19; J: TRBJ1-1; CDR3: CASSKRRENTEAFF
D: TRBD1; V: TRBV10-3; J: TRBJ1-5; CDR3: CAISADRGPNQPQHF
D: .; V: TRBV28; J: TRBJ1-2; CDR3: CASSLTVGPHGYTF
D: TRBD1; V: TRBV5-1; J: TRBJ2-7; CDR3: CASSRDSETYEQYF
D: .; V: TRBV28; J: TRBJ1-1; CDR3: CASSLTKTEAFF
D: TRBD1; V: TRBV4-1; J: TRBJ1-3; CDR3: CASSHGDRGSGNTIYF
D: .; V: TRBV5-4; J: TRBJ1-3; CDR3: CASSFDSSGNTIYF
D: TRBD1; V: TRBV9; J: TRBJ1-2; CDR3: CASSVGSGQGVNGYTF
D: TRBD2; V: TRBV5-1; J: TRBJ2-7; CDR3: CASSRLPGTSGETYEQYF
D: .; V: TRBV7-2; J: TRBJ1-2; CDR3: CASSLGGKNTYGYTF
D: TRBD2; V: TRBV12-5; J: TRBJ2-7; CDR3: CASGLVASGRRQYF
D: .; V: TRBV25-1; J: TRBJ1-2; CDR3: CASSDPMTGGYTF
D: TRBD1; V: TRBV6-1; J: TRBJ1-2; CDR3: CASRDTGALGYTF
D: TRBD1; V: TRBV18; J: TRBJ1-1; CDR3: CASSPQGAGAEAFF